Listed below are T cell receptor beta chains from one sample, sequenced in a study of shared clonotypes between healthy human individuals. The method was immunoSEQ multiplex PCR; TCRdb's version includes in-frame clones alone and lacks a portion of them. This table holds about 2 million clones, about 95% found once. The sample was naive CD8+ T cells sorted from blood. These receptors all stem from a man between 18 and 35 years old in good health. Each CDR3 is given with its conserved first and last residue. Each record gives: clone size, V gene, J gene, CDR3 length, CDR3 protein. Rows give clone size only sometimes, using once, few, many, or a class for an expanded clone.

once	TRBV15	TRBJ2-3	15	CATSRVGQHTDTQYF
NA	TRBV28	TRBJ1-2	15	CASSFGTPTNYGYTF
NA	TRBV19	TRBJ2-3	13	CASSILDTDTQYF
NA	TRBV19	TRBJ2-2	16	CASSMYGLWNTGELFF
once	TRBV9	TRBJ2-7	15	CASSPYRGVRDEQYF
NA	TRBV5-4	TRBJ1-6	14	CASSSGTGLSPLHF
NA	TRBV4-1	TRBJ2-7	13	CASSQAGAYEQYF
NA	TRBV29-1	TRBJ2-7	13	CSVDTDRADEQYF
NA	TRBV7-9	TRBJ1-3	13	CASSAGSGNTIYF
NA	TRBV13	TRBJ2-1	15	CASSLESVQGNEQFF
NA	TRBV30	TRBJ2-7	15	CAWASRQGAGYEQYF
NA	TRBV7-9	TRBJ2-1	16	CASSLAGLAGDNEQFF
NA	TRBV5-1	TRBJ2-6	19	CASSLAVADNLSGANVLTF
NA	TRBV5-1	TRBJ2-1	15	CASSLAPYSYNEQFF
NA	TRBV2	TRBJ2-7	13	CASSDPDSYEQYF
NA	TRBV6-1	TRBJ2-1	15	CASTRTGENYNEQFF
few	TRBV27	TRBJ1-1	13	CASSLGLNTEAFF
NA	TRBV13	TRBJ1-1	14	CASSPGDSYTEAFF
NA	TRBV15	TRBJ1-2	16	CATSRDRGLANYGYTF
NA	TRBV27	TRBJ2-7	16	CASSLSPGLATHEQYF
NA	TRBV5-1	TRBJ1-5	16	CASSLGSPPSNQPQHF
NA	TRBV4-3	TRBJ1-5	13	CASSQVTDQPQHF